Below, 24 T cell receptor beta chains from the same sample are listed, as sequenced in a study. TCRdb reprocessed the RT-PCR reads with MiXCR, giving one entry per CDR3 protein. The sample has approximately 720,000 distinct CDR3 sequences, over 12% seen once. Sequencing input: memory CD4+ T cells from blood. These TCRs come from a female donor in good health, serving as a healthy control.

The chain carries TRBV6-5 and TRBJ1-1, with D tentatively TRBD1 (6 bases). Deletions cut 7 bases from V and 8 bases from J, with 17 bases between. Germline CDR1 MNHEY, CDR2 SVGAGI. There are 13 residues in the CDR3. The CDR3 reads CASTSNQQGEAFF. The CDR3 nucleotides read TGTGCCAGCACCAGCAATCAACAGGGCGAAGCTTTCTTT.

Ten or more counts support this clonotype. This chain connects TRBV3-1 to TRBJ1-1, with 8 bases matching TRBD1. The germline V gene encodes CDR1 LGHDT and CDR2 YNNKEL (reference sequence). CDR3 length: 14 residues. J gave up 0 bases and V 8 bases, and 5 bases lay outside the gene matches. The CDR3 sequence: CASGSDRVNTEAFF. Here the CDR3 DNA reads TGTGCCAGCGGTTCGGACAGGGTGAACACTGAAGCTTTCTTT. The whole variable domain, remainder taken from reference TRBV3-1 and TRBJ1-1, is DTAVSQTPKYLVTQMGNDKSIKCEQNLGHDTMYWYKQDSKKFLKIMFSYNNKELIINETVPNRFSPKSPDKAHLNLHINSLELGDSAVYFCASGSDRVNTEAFFGQGTRLTVV.

V gene TRBV20-1 combines with J gene TRBJ1-1; TRBD1 agrees at 9 bases. The CDR3 is 14 amino acids. Trimming removed 1 base from V and 6 bases from J; junction bases left unmatched: 6. Germline loops: CDR1 DFQATT, CDR2 SNEGSKA (reference sequence). For the CDR3, the DNA is TGCAGTGCTAGAGGGGGACAGGGCTTGTCTGAAGCTTTCTTT. This encodes CSARGGQGLSEAFF.

V and J are TRBV12-3 or TRBV12-4 and TRBJ1-6, with D unresolved. The CDR3 is 13 residues long. V was trimmed by 4 bases and J by 9 bases, leaving 10 bases between them. CDR3 loop: CASSSLGSSPLHF. As DNA, the CDR3 is TGTGCCAGCAGTTCCTTAGGGAGTTCACCCCTCCACTTT.

This clonotype was observed a handful of times. The J gene is TRBJ2-5, the V gene TRBV3-1; 9 bases agree with TRBD1. Germline V gene data show CDR1 as LGHDT and CDR2 as YNNKEL (reference sequence). The CDR3 covers 20 residues. V shed 2 bases, J shed 4 bases, and the junction held 20 bases outside the gene matches. The CDR3 sequence is CASSQKGTGQGSWGRETQYF. For the CDR3, the DNA is TGTGCCAGCAGCCAAAAGGGGACGGGACAGGGTTCTTGGGGGCGAGAGACCCAGTACTTC.

This clonotype was seen many times. This chain uses TRBV6-5 with TRBJ2-1; the D gene is possibly TRBD1 (5 bases). Trimming cost V 6 bases and J 3 bases, with 15 bases left between them. This CDR3 region has 15 residues. Per the germline V gene, CDR1 is MNHEY and CDR2 is SVGAGI. CDR3 region: CASRPSGALYNEQFF. CDR3 nucleotide sequence: TGTGCCAGCAGGCCGAGTGGGGCCCTCTACAATGAGCAGTTCTTC.

The gene calls are TRBV19 and TRBJ1-2; 10 positions agree with TRBD1. The CDR3 contains 14 residues. From germline, CDR1 is LNHDA and CDR2 SQIVND (reference sequence). V was clipped by 8 bases and J by 5 bases; unmatched bases: 8. CDR3 DNA sequence: TGTGCCAGTCGCCGGGACAGGGGCTATTATGGCTACACCTTC. Protein sequence: CASRRDRGYYGYTF.

In its sample, this clonotype was seen many times. The rearrangement uses TRBV7-9 and TRBJ1-3; unclear D gene. Germline V CDR1 and CDR2: SEHNR, FQNEAQ (reference sequence). The CDR3 is made up of 15 amino acids. The V and J ends lost 1 base and 0 bases respectively, with 7 bases between them. The CDR3 DNA sequence: TGTGCCAGCAGCTTAGGGCTGAGCTCTGGAAACACCATATATTTT. This sequence encodes CASSLGLSSGNTIYF.

This clonotype has only a few counts. A clone one base away is much larger, so this may be a read error. The chain uses TRBV7-9 and TRBJ1-6; TRBD1 matches 7 bases. Germline V gene sequence: CDR1 SEHNR, CDR2 FQNEAQ (reference sequence). CDR3 length equals 13 residues. Trimming took 3 bases from V and 8 from J; bases not matched to a gene: 1. In DNA, the CDR3 is TGTGCCAGCAGCTTCACAGGGGATTCACCCCTCCACTTT. This translates into CASSFTGDSPLHF.

This clonotype was observed at least ten times. This chain uses TRBV7-9 with TRBJ1-5, with D perhaps TRBD1 (5 bases). This CDR3 comprises 13 residues. Germline V gene data show CDR1 as SEHNR and CDR2 as FQNEAQ (reference sequence). Trimming cost V 5 bases and J 7 bases, with 12 bases left between them. CDR3 bases: TGTGCCAGCAGCACTCAGGGTCGGCAGCCCCAGCATTTT. Translated, it gives CASSTQGRQPQHF.

This clonotype occurred many times. One end of the junction does not line up with germline, which may come from a read error. The chain employs TRBV7-7 and TRBJ2-1; 13 positions agree with TRBD2. Germline V gene data show CDR1 as SSHAT and CDR2 as FNYEAQ (reference sequence). This CDR3 contains 15 residues. The DNA of the CDR3 is TGTGCTAGCAGCTTAGGGACTAGCGGGGCCGGGGAGCAGTTCTTC. As protein: CASSLGTSGAGEQFF.

This sequence joins TRBV9 and TRBJ2-1; the D call may be TRBD1 or TRBD2 (5 bases each). Trimming removed 0 bases from V and 4 bases from J, with 11 bases in between. Germline CDR1 is SGDLS and CDR2 is YYNGEE. The length of the CDR3 is 15 residues. The CDR3 loop is CASSVDGGLYNEQFF. CDR3 sequence (DNA): TGTGCCAGCAGCGTAGATGGGGGATTGTACAATGAGCAGTTCTTC.

V gene TRBV4-3 combines with J gene TRBJ2-5, with D uncertain. Germline values: CDR1 LGHNA, CDR2 YSLEER. The CDR3 has 14 residues. The V gene lost 3 bases and the J gene lost 2 bases, with 10 bases spanning the gap. CDR3 coding DNA: TGCGCCAGCAGCCACTACGGCCCACAAGAGACCCAGTACTTC. Protein: CASSHYGPQETQYF.

This clonotype occurred a few times. The V call is TRBV7-2, the J call TRBJ2-7; D might be TRBD1 (6 bases). The CDR3 sequence is 14 residues long. V shed 2 bases and J shed 3 bases, with 11 bases lying between them. Germline loops: CDR1 SGHTA, CDR2 FQGNSA. CDR3 protein: CASSLRTADYEQYF. CDR3 coding DNA: TGTGCCAGCAGCTTACGGACAGCAGACTACGAGCAGTACTTC.

In this sample, this clonotype turned up many times. The chain links TRBV4-3 to TRBJ2-7; no reliable D call. CDR3 size: 14 residues. Germline V lookup: CDR1 LGHNA, CDR2 YSLEER. With 2 bases removed from V and 3 bases from J, the gap between germline ends came to 11 bases. CDR3 region: CASSQTARSYEQYF. The CDR3 coding sequence is TGCGCCAGCAGCCAAACAGCGCGGAGCTACGAGCAGTACTTC.

This clonotype was detected only a few times. The chain recombines TRBV6-2 or TRBV6-3 with TRBJ2-7, with D perhaps matching TRBD2 (5 bases). Germline-derived CDR1 and CDR2 are MNHEY and SVGEGT. This CDR3 is 15 amino acids long. V was trimmed by 6 bases and J by 0 bases, leaving 15 bases between them. Here the CDR3 reads CASSTRAAHSYEQYF. The CDR3 DNA reads TGTGCCAGCAGCACCCGAGCGGCCCACTCCTACGAGCAGTACTTC.

This clonotype was counted between two and nine times. The chain recombines TRBV24-1 with TRBJ2-1; no reliable D call. The germline CDR1 and CDR2 sequences are KGHDR and SFDVKD. The CDR3 is 12 residues long. The V end was cut by 3 bases, the J end by 14 bases, with 13 bases between. Here the CDR3 reads CATSDERDMKFF. The CDR3 DNA reads as TGTGCCACCAGTGATGAGAGAGACATGAAGTTCTTC.

This clonotype was detected many times. The chain carries TRBV4-3 and TRBJ2-7; no clear D. Between the trimmed V and J ends, which lost 0 bases and 0 bases, there was a span of 9 bases. From germline, CDR1 is LGHNA and CDR2 YSLEER. This CDR3 has 15 residues. In DNA form, the CDR3 reads TGCGCCAGCAGCCAAGAGGCCACCAGCTCCTACGAGCAGTACTTC. It encodes CASSQEATSSYEQYF.

The V call is TRBV13, the J call TRBJ2-2; TRBD1 or TRBD2 may be the D gene (5 bases each). Trimming took off 6 bases at V and 0 bases at J, with 5 bases between the two ends. CDR1 and CDR2 from the germline V gene are PRHDT and FYEKMQ (reference sequence). This CDR3 comprises 13 residues. The DNA of the CDR3 is TGTGCCAGCAGGGGACCGAACACCGGGGAGCTGTTTTTT. This codes for CASRGPNTGELFF.

This clonotype appeared many times. This chain connects TRBV6-5 to TRBJ2-7; D is perhaps TRBD1 (5 bases). Per germline, CDR1 MNHEY and CDR2 SVGAGI. This CDR3 has 14 amino acids. The V end lost 7 bases, the J end lost 2 bases, and 15 bases lay between the germline ends. CDR3: CASKAAQGPYEQYF. The CDR3 DNA sequence: TGTGCCAGCAAAGCAGCCCAGGGCCCCTACGAGCAGTACTTC.

The chain carries TRBV18 and TRBJ1-1; D is undetermined. Trimming stripped 1 base from V and 1 base from J, with 10 bases between. The CDR3 contains 15 residues. CDR1 and CDR2 (germline): KGHSH, LQKENI. Here the CDR3 DNA reads TGTGCCAGCTCACCACGCGGGCAGACGAACACTGAAGCTTTCTTT. Translated, it gives CASSPRGQTNTEAFF.

At least ten counts were recorded for this clonotype. V usage is TRBV12-3 or TRBV12-4 and J usage is TRBJ2-1, with D perhaps matching TRBD2 (5 bases). V was trimmed by 9 bases and J by 4 bases, leaving 13 bases between them. This CDR3 region has 13 residues. CDR3 bases: TGTGCCAGGAAGAGCGGAGTTTACAATGAGCAGTTCTTC. This sequence encodes CARKSGVYNEQFF.

This clonotype was seen repeatedly, ten times or more. The V and J genes are TRBV20-1 and TRBJ2-2; D is possibly TRBD1 (6 bases). CDR1 is DFQATT and CDR2 is SNEGSKA in the germline V gene (reference sequence). This CDR3 contains 14 residues. Between the trimmed V and J ends, which lost 5 bases and 7 bases, there was a span of 17 bases. Here the CDR3 reads CSAFRAQGSGELFF. The CDR3 DNA reads TGCAGTGCTTTCCGAGCACAGGGTAGCGGGGAGCTGTTTTTT.

The V call is TRBV6-2 or TRBV6-3, the J call TRBJ1-1; possibly TRBD1 for D (5 bases). CDR1 MNHEY and CDR2 SVGEGT come from the germline V gene. There are 16 residues in the CDR3. V was trimmed by 4 bases and J by 4 bases, leaving 19 bases between them. CDR3 region: CASSWSGPRGGTEAFF. The CDR3 DNA reads TGTGCCAGCAGTTGGTCGGGGCCGCGCGGGGGCACTGAAGCTTTCTTT.